This T cell receptor beta chain was retrieved from a study of T cells in localized non-small cell lung cancer. This table comes from immunoSEQ multiplex PCR, and its TCRdb copy is limited to in-frame clones, with some not included. The profile shows approximately 26,000 clones, roughly 80% of them singletons. Study findings and constraints: Appearance in adjacent lung was seen for a median approximately 59 of the top 100 tumor clones. Longer overall survival was linked to higher blood T cell density.

For this clone: What it binds is not known.

The CDR3 is made up of 12 amino acids. The germline gives CDR1 SGHRS, CDR2 YFSETQ. Trimming pared 0 bases from V and 10 bases from J, leaving 8 bases between. This sequence joins TRBV5-1 and TRBJ2-1; no definite D call. Sequences were derived from peripheral blood, sampled before any cancer treatment. This sequence was found in a man aged 40 to 75 with stage III squamous cell lung carcinoma. The CDR3 nucleotides are TGCGCCAGCAGCTTGGAGAGGAGAGAGCAGTTCTTC. Its protein is CASSLERREQFF.